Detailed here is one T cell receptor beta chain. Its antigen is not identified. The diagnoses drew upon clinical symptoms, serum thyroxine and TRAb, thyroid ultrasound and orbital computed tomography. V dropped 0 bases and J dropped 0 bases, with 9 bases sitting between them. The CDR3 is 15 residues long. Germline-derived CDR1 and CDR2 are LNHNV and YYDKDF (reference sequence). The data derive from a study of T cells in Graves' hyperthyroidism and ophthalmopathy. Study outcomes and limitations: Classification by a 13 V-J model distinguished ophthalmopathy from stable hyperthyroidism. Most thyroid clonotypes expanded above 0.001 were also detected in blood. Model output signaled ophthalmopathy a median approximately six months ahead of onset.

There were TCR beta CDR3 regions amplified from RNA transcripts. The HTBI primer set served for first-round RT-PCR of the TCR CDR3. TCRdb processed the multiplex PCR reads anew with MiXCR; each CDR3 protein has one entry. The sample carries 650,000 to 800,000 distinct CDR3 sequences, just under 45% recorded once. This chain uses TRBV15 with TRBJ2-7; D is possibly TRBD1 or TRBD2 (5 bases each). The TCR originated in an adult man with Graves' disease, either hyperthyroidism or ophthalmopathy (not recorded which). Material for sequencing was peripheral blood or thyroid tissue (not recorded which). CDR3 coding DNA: TGTGCCACCAGCAGAGAGTGGGACGCCTCCTACGAGCAGTACTTC. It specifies CATSREWDASYEQYF. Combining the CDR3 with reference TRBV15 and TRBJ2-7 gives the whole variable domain DAMVIQNPRYQVTQFGKPVTLSCSQTLNHNVMYWYQQKSSQAPKLLFHYYDKDFNNEADTPDNFQSRRPNTSFCFLDIRSPGLGDTAMYLCATSREWDASYEQYFGPGTRLTVT.